The next 7 T cell receptor beta chains were all read from a single sample in a study of CD8 T cells in Susac syndrome. With random hexamers, reverse transcription was performed on roughly 0.5 to 1 ug of RNA. Via MiXCR, TCRdb re-called the immunoSEQ multiplex PCR reads, giving one row per CDR3 protein. The repertoire holds approximately 200,000 distinct CDR3 sequences, with more than 85% as singletons. The sample consisted of CD4+ T cells from PBMCs. The receptor source for this set is a human donor with multiple sclerosis.

V is TRBV3-1 and J is TRBJ2-3; D gene uncertain. V was shortened by 8 bases and J by 4 bases, with 16 bases between the two germline ends. Germline loops: CDR1 LGHDT, CDR2 YNNKEL (reference sequence). This CDR3 region has 14 residues. Here the CDR3 reads CASSAYGNADTQYF. CDR3 DNA: TGTGCCAGCTCTGCTTATGGGAACGCAGATACGCAGTATTTT.

The chain uses TRBV3-1 and TRBJ1-2; no firm D call. The CDR3 length is 11 residues. The V end lost 4 bases, the J end lost 4 bases, and 4 bases lay between the germline ends. In germline, CDR1 is LGHDT, CDR2 YNNKEL (reference sequence). The CDR3 region is CASSPGYGYTF. In DNA form, the CDR3 reads TGTGCCAGCAGCCCAGGCTATGGCTACACCTTC.

The J gene is TRBJ2-1, the V gene TRBV19; D not certain. The V end was cut by 6 bases, the J end by 5 bases, with 14 bases between. The CDR3 sequence is 14 residues long. Germline CDR1 reads LNHDA; CDR2 reads SQIVND (reference sequence). The CDR3 protein is CASSWAAANNEQFF. The CDR3 nucleotides are TGTGCCAGTAGCTGGGCGGCAGCAAACAATGAGCAGTTCTTC. The whole variable domain, filled in from reference TRBV19 and TRBJ2-1, reads DGGITQSPKYLFRKEGQNVTLSCEQNLNHDAMYWYRQDPGQGLRLIYYSQIVNDFQKGDIAEGYSVSREKKESFPLTVTSAQKNPTAFYLCASSWAAANNEQFFGPGTRLTVL.

The V and J genes are TRBV6-2 or TRBV6-3 and TRBJ1-2; perhaps TRBD1 as D (5 bases). In germline, CDR1 is MNHEY, CDR2 SVGEGT. V was cut by 9 bases and J by 6 bases, with 8 bases left in between. The CDR3 runs to 10 residues. CDR3 in DNA: TGTGCCAGTGGAGGGGATGGCTACACCTTC. Amino acids: CASGGDGYTF.

The chain couples TRBV20-1 to TRBJ1-1; TRBD1 matches 8 bases. V was pared by 5 bases and J by 8 bases, with 7 bases of the junction left unmatched. This CDR3 region has 12 residues. Germline CDR1 is DFQATT and CDR2 is SNEGSKA (reference sequence). The CDR3 DNA reads TGCAGTGCTCTCCGGACAGGGAAAGAAGCTTTCTTT. Translation: CSALRTGKEAFF.

This clonotype has just one count. The J gene is TRBJ2-3, the V gene TRBV4-1, with no clear D. V was shortened by 1 base and J by 12 bases, with 11 bases between the two germline ends. CDR3 size: 12 residues. Per germline, CDR1 MGHRA and CDR2 YSYEKL. The CDR3 nucleotides read TGCGCCAGCAGCCAAGTTGGGGATCTACAGTATTTT. Translating gives CASSQVGDLQYF.

The chain combines TRBV27 with TRBJ1-1, with D possibly TRBD1 on 6 matching bases. Trimming cost V 8 bases and J 1 base, with 14 bases left between them. The V gene's germline CDR1 is MNHEY and CDR2 SMNVEV (reference sequence). This CDR3 is 14 amino acids long. CDR3 residues: CASRRGQSNTEAFF. The CDR3 DNA follows: TGTGCCAGCCGTCGAGGACAGTCGAACACTGAAGCTTTCTTT.